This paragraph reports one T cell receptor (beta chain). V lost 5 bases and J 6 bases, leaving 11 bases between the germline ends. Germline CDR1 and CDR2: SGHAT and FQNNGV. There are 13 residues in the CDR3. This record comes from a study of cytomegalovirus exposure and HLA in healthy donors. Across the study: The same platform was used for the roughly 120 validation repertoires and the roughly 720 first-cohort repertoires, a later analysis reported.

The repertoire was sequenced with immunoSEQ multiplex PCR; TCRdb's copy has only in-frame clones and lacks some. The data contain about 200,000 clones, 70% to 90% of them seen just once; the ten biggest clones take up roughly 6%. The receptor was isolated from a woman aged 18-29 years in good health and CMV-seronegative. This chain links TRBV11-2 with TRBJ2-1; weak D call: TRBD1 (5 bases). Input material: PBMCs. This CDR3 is CASSRRRVNEQFF. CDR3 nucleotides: TGTGCCAGCAGCCGCCGCAGGGTCAATGAGCAGTTCTTC.